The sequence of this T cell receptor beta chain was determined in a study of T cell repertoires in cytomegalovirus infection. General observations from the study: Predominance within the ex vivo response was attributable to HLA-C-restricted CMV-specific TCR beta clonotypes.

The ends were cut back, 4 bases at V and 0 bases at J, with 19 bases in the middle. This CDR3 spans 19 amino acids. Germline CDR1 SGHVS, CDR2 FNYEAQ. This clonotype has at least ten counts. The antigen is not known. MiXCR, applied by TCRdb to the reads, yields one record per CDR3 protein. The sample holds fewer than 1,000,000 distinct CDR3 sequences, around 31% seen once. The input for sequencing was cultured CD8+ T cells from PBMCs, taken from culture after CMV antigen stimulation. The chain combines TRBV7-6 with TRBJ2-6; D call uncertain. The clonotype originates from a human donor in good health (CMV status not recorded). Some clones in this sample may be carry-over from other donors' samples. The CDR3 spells CASSSPSPDVASGANVLTF. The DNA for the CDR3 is TGTGCCAGCAGCTCTCCGTCTCCTGACGTCGCCTCTGGGGCCAACGTCCTGACTTTC.